This TCR beta chain was found in a study of cytomegalovirus exposure and HLA in healthy donors. As regards this clone: Its antigen is as yet unknown.

General study results and limits: In an earlier analysis, about 87% or about 30%: the productive usage of most TCR beta V segments.

The PCR employed 60 Vbeta primers together with 13 Jbeta primers. The assay was immunoSEQ multiplex PCR, and TCRdb's table has in-frame clones only and misses some. The sample holds about 190,000 clones, around 75% seen once. All the people who gave samples were healthy bone marrow donors. The CDR3 totals 14 residues. Germline assignment: CDR1 SGHNT and CDR2 YYREEE (reference sequence). Trimming shortened V by 4 bases and J by 4 bases, and 14 bases separated the two germline ends. V and J are TRBV5-4 and TRBJ2-5; tentatively, D is TRBD2 (6 bases). The sequence derives from a woman under 40 in good health and CMV-seropositive. Material for sequencing was PBMCs. For the CDR3, the DNA is TGTGCCAGCAGCGACCCCTCGGAGGGAGAGACCCAGTACTTC. Residues: CASSDPSEGETQYF.